These 10 T cell receptor beta chains came from one sample sequenced in a study of graft-versus-host responses after intestinal transplantation. The assay was immunoSEQ multiplex PCR, and TCRdb's table has in-frame clones only and misses some. The data contain about 84,000 clones, 80% to 95% of them singletons. Their antigens remain unidentified. This specimen consisted of unstimulated CD4+ T cells sorted from spleen or lymph node cells, obtained before transplant. The receptors shown here come from a human donor who was the organ donor for an intestinal transplant.

The genes are TRBV2 and TRBJ2-5, with D perhaps TRBD2 (5 bases). V shed 5 bases and J shed 4 bases, with 11 bases lying between them. Germline assignment: CDR1 SNHLY and CDR2 FYNNEI. The CDR3 has 13 residues. The DNA of the CDR3 is TGTGCCAGCAGTCGAGGGATCGGAGAGACCCAGTACTTC. Protein: CASSRGIGETQYF.

The V call is TRBV6-1, the J call TRBJ1-2; TRBD1 is a possible D gene (6 bases). The length of the CDR3 is 14 residues. The V and J ends lost 6 bases and 0 bases respectively, with 11 bases between them. The germline gives CDR1 MNHNS, CDR2 SASEGT. This chain's CDR3 is CASRRTDTNYGYTF. Here the CDR3 DNA reads TGTGCCAGCAGAAGGACAGACACTAACTATGGCTACACCTTC.

This rearrangement joins TRBV25-1 to TRBJ1-2; possibly TRBD1 for D (5 bases). CDR3 length: 14 residues. Trimming removed 3 bases from V and 4 bases from J, with 12 bases in between. Germline values: CDR1 MGHDK, CDR2 SYGVNS. CDR3 sequence: CASSDLDSLYGYTF. The CDR3 DNA sequence: TGTGCCAGCAGTGATCTCGACAGTCTCTATGGCTACACCTTC.

The rearrangement joins TRBV28 to TRBJ1-5; TRBD1 matches 8 bases. The germline CDR1 and CDR2 sequences are MDHEN and SYDVKM. The CDR3 length is 13 residues. V lost 6 bases to trimming and J lost 2 bases; unmatched junction nucleotides: 0. CDR3 loop: CASRDRGNQPQHF. The CDR3, as DNA: TGTGCCAGCAGGGACAGGGGCAATCAGCCCCAGCATTTT.

V gene TRBV2 combines with J gene TRBJ2-7; 7 bases match TRBD1. The CDR3 length is 14 residues. The V gene's germline CDR1 is SNHLY and CDR2 FYNNEI. Trimming at V came to 6 bases and at J to 2 bases, leaving 7 bases not matched to a gene. CDR3 residues: CASSHRGPAYEQYF. Here the CDR3 DNA reads TGTGCCAGCAGCCACAGGGGCCCTGCCTACGAGCAGTACTTC.

The genes are TRBV5-1 and TRBJ2-7, with 8 bases lining up with TRBD2. With V trimmed by 3 bases and J by 7 bases, 6 bases remained unmatched. The CDR3 consists of 13 residues. Germline CDR1 reads SGHRS; CDR2 reads YFSETQ. This chain's CDR3 is CASSSRTGGEQYF. The DNA of the CDR3 is TGCGCCAGCAGCTCCCGGACGGGAGGGGAGCAGTACTTC.

This sequence joins TRBV12-5 and TRBJ2-1; 8 bases line up with TRBD2. The V segment lost 5 bases and the J segment 0 bases; nucleotides outside the gene matches: 9. The CDR3 totals 17 residues. Germline V gene sequence: CDR1 LGHNT, CDR2 FRNRAP. DNA for the CDR3: TGTGCTAGTGGTCCTGGGGGGCTAGCGGGCTCCTACAATGAGCAGTTCTTC. Protein: CASGPGGLAGSYNEQFF.

The CDR3 coding sequence is TGTGCTAGTGGTTTAGGGACAGGGGGCTACGAGCAGTACTTC. Translating gives CASGLGTGGYEQYF. The chain couples TRBV12-5 to TRBJ2-7; 11 positions match TRBD1. Germline values: CDR1 LGHNT, CDR2 FRNRAP. The V and J ends lost 3 bases and 3 bases, in that order; junction bases with no gene match: 1. The CDR3 runs to 14 residues.

This clone was picked up one time. V gene TRBV11-2 combines with J gene TRBJ2-7, with D maybe TRBD1 (6 bases). This CDR3 has 12 amino acids. From germline, CDR1 is SGHAT and CDR2 FQNNGV. The V end was cut by 3 bases, the J end by 7 bases, with 10 bases between. The CDR3 nucleotides are TGTGCCAGCAGCTTCCAGGGGTGGGAGCAGTACTTC. This gives the protein CASSFQGWEQYF.

This rearrangement joins TRBV12-2 to TRBJ1-5; TRBD1 is taken as the D call from the table, unchecked against the DNA. TRBV12-2 is a pseudogene locus. The CDR3 covers 16 residues. The CDR3 reads CASRLEGRPFVVPQHF. The CDR3 nucleotides are TGTGCAAGTCGCTTAGAGGGGCGGCCTTTTGTTGTTCCCCAGCATTTT.